Below, 11 T cell receptor beta chains from the same sample are listed, as sequenced in a study of T cell responses to AZD1222 COVID-19 vaccine. Clones were read by immunoSEQ multiplex PCR, and TCRdb kept only the in-frame ones, dropping some. The sample carries 130,000 to 150,000 clones, around 93% recorded once. The sample here was peripheral blood, taken on day 0 of AZD1222 vaccination. These receptors came from an adult in good health.

This chain joins TRBV7-9 and TRBJ2-5; 7 nucleotides agree with TRBD1. The germline V gene has CDR1 SEHNR and CDR2 FQNEAQ (reference sequence). CDR3 size: 16 residues. With 4 bases clipped from V and 4 bases from J, the junction kept 12 bases outside the gene matches. CDR3 sequence reads: CASSYNRGGGRETQYF. In nucleotides, the CDR3 is TGTGCCAGCAGCTATAACAGGGGCGGCGGAAGAGAGACCCAGTACTTC. Looking up the rest from reference TRBV7-9 and TRBJ2-5 gives the full variable domain: DTGVSQNPRHKITKRGQNVTFRCDPISEHNRLYWYRQTLGQGPEFLTYFQNEAQLEKSRLLSDRFSAERPKGSFSTLEIQRTEQGDSAMYLCASSYNRGGGRETQYFGPGTRLLVL.

The genes are TRBV5-8 and TRBJ2-7, with D unclear. Germline values: CDR1 SGHTS, CDR2 YDEGEE. This CDR3 is built from 11 residues. V shed 2 bases and J shed 4 bases, with 4 bases lying between them. DNA of the CDR3: TGTGCCAGCAGCTTTCGGTACGAGCAGTACTTC. Protein sequence: CASSFRYEQYF. Using reference TRBV5-8 and TRBJ2-7 for the parts outside the CDR3, the full variable domain is EAGVTQSPTHLIKTRGQQATLRCSPISGHTSVYWYQQALGLGLQFLLWYDEGEERNRGNFPPRFSGRQFPNYSSELNVNALELEDSALYLCASSFRYEQYFGPGTRLTVT.

This chain joins TRBV3-1 (or the pseudogene TRBV3-2) and TRBJ2-1, with D possibly being TRBD2 (6 bases). Germline V gene sequence: CDR1 LGHDT, CDR2 YNNKEL (reference sequence). V was cut by 3 bases and J by 4 bases, with 13 bases left in between. This CDR3 has 15 residues. CDR3 region: CASSQGRLIYNEQFF. The CDR3 DNA reads as TGTGCCAGCAGCCAGGGGAGGCTCATTTACAATGAGCAGTTCTTC.

The rearrangement links TRBV6-1 to TRBJ1-5; no firm D call. Germline V lookup: CDR1 MNHNS, CDR2 SASEGT. Trimming removed 2 bases from V and 1 base from J, with 9 bases in between. The CDR3 totals 15 residues. The CDR3 nucleotides read TGTGCCAGCAGTGAACCCATTCGGAGCAATCAGCCCCAGCATTTT. It is translated as CASSEPIRSNQPQHF.

The chain uses TRBV6-5 and TRBJ2-4; 7 bases match TRBD1. The CDR3 sequence is 13 residues long. Germline lookup yields CDR1 MNHEY and CDR2 SVGAGI. The V segment lost 8 bases and the J segment 7 bases; nucleotides outside the gene matches: 8. The CDR3 sequence is CASEGQSGNIQYF. In DNA, the CDR3 is TGTGCCAGCGAGGGACAGAGTGGGAACATTCAGTACTTC.

The genes are TRBV19 and TRBJ2-7; D possibly corresponds to TRBD1 (5 bases). The CDR3 totals 14 residues. Germline V gene lookup returns CDR1 LNHDA and CDR2 SQIVND (reference sequence). Trimming shortened V by 5 bases and J by 2 bases, and 13 bases separated the two germline ends. CDR3 region: CASSAGSGPYEQYF. The CDR3 DNA reads TGTGCCAGTAGTGCCGGCTCAGGGCCCTACGAGCAGTACTTC. Supplemented by reference TRBV19 and TRBJ2-7, the full variable domain reads DGGITQSPKYLFRKEGQNVTLSCEQNLNHDAMYWYRQDPGQGLRLIYYSQIVNDFQKGDIAEGYSVSREKKESFPLTVTSAQKNPTAFYLCASSAGSGPYEQYFGPGTRLTVT.

J is TRBJ1-1 and V is TRBV6-5; D gene unclear. The length of the CDR3 is 11 residues. Germline CDR1 MNHEY, CDR2 SVGAGI. V was pared by 7 bases and J by 1 base, with 4 bases between. The CDR3 nucleotides are TGTGCCAGCAAGGGGAACACTGAAGCTTTCTTT. Translating gives CASKGNTEAFF.

This rearrangement joins TRBV9 to TRBJ1-1; no definite D call. The CDR3 has 14 amino acids. Germline CDR1 reads SGDLS; CDR2 reads YYNGEE. With 2 bases removed from V and 3 bases from J, the gap between germline ends came to 11 bases. CDR3 sequence: CASSVRWADTEAFF. The CDR3 DNA follows: TGTGCCAGCAGCGTCCGGTGGGCGGACACTGAAGCTTTCTTT.

This chain uses TRBV6-5 with TRBJ1-1; TRBD1 aligns across 7 bases. The CDR3 is 14 amino acids. The germline CDR1 and CDR2 sequences are MNHEY and SVGAGI. V trimming: 6 bases; J trimming: 6 bases; junction bases outside the gene matches: 10. The CDR3 nucleotides read TGTGCCAGCAGCTGGCCGGACAGGAGCTCTGAAGCTTTCTTT. Protein sequence: CASSWPDRSSEAFF.

The chain employs TRBV12-2 and TRBJ1-2. TRBV12-2 counts as a pseudogene. The CDR3 runs 15 residues. The CDR3 is CASRGRDYANYGYTF. The CDR3 nucleotides read TGTGCAAGTCGCGGAAGGGACTATGCTAACTATGGCTACACCTTC.

J is TRBJ2-6 and V is TRBV5-4; D is uncertain. The CDR3 runs 15 residues. Germline V lookup: CDR1 SGHNT, CDR2 YYREEE (reference sequence). V was clipped by 4 bases and J by 0 bases, with 8 bases between them. CDR3 coding DNA: TGTGCCAGCAGCCTAGACCTCTCTGGGGCCAACGTCCTGACTTTC. Its translation: CASSLDLSGANVLTF. Variable domain in full (rest from reference TRBV5-4 and TRBJ2-6): ETGVTQSPTHLIKTRGQQVTLRCSSQSGHNTVSWYQQALGQGPQFIFQYYREEENGRGNFPPRFSGLQFPNYSSELNVNALELDDSALYLCASSLDLSGANVLTFGAGSRLTVL.